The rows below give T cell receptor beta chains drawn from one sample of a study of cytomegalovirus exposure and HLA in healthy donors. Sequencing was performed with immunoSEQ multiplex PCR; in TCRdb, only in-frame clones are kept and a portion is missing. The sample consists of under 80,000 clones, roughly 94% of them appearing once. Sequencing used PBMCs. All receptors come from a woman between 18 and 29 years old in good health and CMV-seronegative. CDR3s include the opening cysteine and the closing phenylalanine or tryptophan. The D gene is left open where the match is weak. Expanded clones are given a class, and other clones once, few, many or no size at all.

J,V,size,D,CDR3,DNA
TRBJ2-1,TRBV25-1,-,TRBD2,CASRLAGSYNEQFF,TGTGCCAGCAGATTAGCGGGATCCTACAATGAGCAGTTCTTC
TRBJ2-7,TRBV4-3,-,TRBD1,CASSQDSWDRGRVYEQYF,TGCGCCAGCAGCCAAGATAGCTGGGACAGGGGGCGCGTCTACGAGCAGTACTTC
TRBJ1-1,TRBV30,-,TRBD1,CAWSGQGNTEAFF,TGTGCCTGGAGTGGACAGGGAAACACTGAAGCTTTCTTT
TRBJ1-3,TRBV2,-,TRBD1,CASSARTGAGNTIYF,TGTGCCAGCAGTGCCCGGACAGGGGCTGGAAACACCATATATTTT
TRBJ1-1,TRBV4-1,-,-,CASSPPDTEAFF,TGCGCCAGCAGCCCCCCGGACACTGAAGCTTTCTTT
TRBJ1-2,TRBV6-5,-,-,CASSYQQLGAYGYTF,TGTGCCAGCAGTTACCAGCAACTTGGGGCCTATGGCTACACCTTC
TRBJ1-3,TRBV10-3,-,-,CAIRDSSSGNTIYF,TGTGCCATTAGAGACAGTTCCTCTGGAAACACCATATATTTT
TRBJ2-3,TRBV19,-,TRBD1,CASSISPGQGADTQYF,TGTGCCAGTAGTATATCTCCGGGACAGGGGGCAGATACGCAGTATTTT
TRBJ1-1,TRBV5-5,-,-,CASSRQPETEAFF,TGTGCCAGCAGCCGACAACCCGAAACTGAAGCTTTCTTT
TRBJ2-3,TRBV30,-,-,CAWSVHLTDTQYF,TGTGCCTGGAGTGTACACCTCACAGATACGCAGTATTTT
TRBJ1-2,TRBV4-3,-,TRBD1,CASSQDTSGTGSYGYTF,TGCGCCAGCAGCCAAGATACCTCCGGGACAGGGAGCTATGGCTACACCTTC
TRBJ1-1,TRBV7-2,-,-,CASSLWRDTEAFF,TGTGCCAGCAGCTTGTGGAGGGACACTGAAGCTTTCTTT
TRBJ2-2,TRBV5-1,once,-,CASSSGVGRQETGELFF,TGCGCCAGCAGCTCAGGGGTTGGGCGACAAGAGACCGGGGAGCTGTTTTTT
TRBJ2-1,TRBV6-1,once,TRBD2,CASSPSSGGVNEQFF,TGTGCCAGCAGTCCTTCTAGCGGGGGGGTTAATGAGCAGTTCTTC
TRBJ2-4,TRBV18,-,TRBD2,CASSPSGSGGTTLNIQYF,TGTGCCAGCTCACCCTCTGGGAGCGGGGGGACGACCCTGAACATTCAGTACTTC
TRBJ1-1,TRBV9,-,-,CASSVVANTEAFF,TGTGCCAGCAGCGTAGTGGCGAACACTGAAGCTTTCTTT
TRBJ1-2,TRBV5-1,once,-,CASSDSNYGYTF,TGCGCCAGCAGCGACAGTAACTATGGCTACACCTTC
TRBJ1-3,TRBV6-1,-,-,CASRDSTIPGNTIYF,TGTGCCAGCAGGGACTCGACGATCCCTGGAAACACCATATATTTT
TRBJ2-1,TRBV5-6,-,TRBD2,CASSPGTSGSIETYNEQFF,TGTGCCAGCAGCCCCGGGACTAGCGGGAGCATCGAAACCTACAATGAGCAGTTCTTC
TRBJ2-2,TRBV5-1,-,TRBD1,CASSFTGGGELFF,TGCGCCAGCAGCTTTACAGGGGGCGGGGAGCTGTTTTTT
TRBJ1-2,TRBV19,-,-,CASSIDHFFNTNYGYTF,TGTGCCAGTAGTATAGATCATTTTTTCAACACTAACTATGGCTACACCTTC
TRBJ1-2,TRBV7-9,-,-,CASSDTRSGVGYGYTF,TGTGCCAGCAGCGATACAAGATCAGGGGTGGGCTATGGCTACACCTTC
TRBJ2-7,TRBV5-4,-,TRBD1,CASSTGTGYEQYF,TGTGCCAGCAGCACCGGGACAGGGTACGAGCAGTACTTC
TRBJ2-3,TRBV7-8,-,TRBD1,CASTTPSWGQGENTQYF,TGTGCCAGCACAACTCCATCATGGGGCCAGGGGGAAAATACGCAGTATTTT